The clone carrying this T cell receptor (beta chain) was recorded many times. This sample is part of a study of response to subunit inactivated influenza vaccine. The CDR3 loop spans 15 amino acids. Germline lookup yields CDR1 SGHRS and CDR2 YFSETQ. V lost 3 bases and J lost 6; bases outside the gene matches: 6. TCRdb processed the RT-PCR reads anew with MiXCR; each CDR3 protein has one entry. The sample carries roughly 700,000 distinct CDR3 sequences, roughly 14% recorded once. This chain uses TRBV5-1 with TRBJ2-1; 10 bases fit TRBD1. The starting material was PBMCs from blood, obtained 14 days before vaccination. This sequence originates from a man over 45 who received an inactivated influenza vaccine. The CDR3 DNA follows: TGCGCCAGCAGCTCACGGGGGACAGGGGTCAATGAGCAGTTCTTC. The encoded protein is CASSSRGTGVNEQFF.